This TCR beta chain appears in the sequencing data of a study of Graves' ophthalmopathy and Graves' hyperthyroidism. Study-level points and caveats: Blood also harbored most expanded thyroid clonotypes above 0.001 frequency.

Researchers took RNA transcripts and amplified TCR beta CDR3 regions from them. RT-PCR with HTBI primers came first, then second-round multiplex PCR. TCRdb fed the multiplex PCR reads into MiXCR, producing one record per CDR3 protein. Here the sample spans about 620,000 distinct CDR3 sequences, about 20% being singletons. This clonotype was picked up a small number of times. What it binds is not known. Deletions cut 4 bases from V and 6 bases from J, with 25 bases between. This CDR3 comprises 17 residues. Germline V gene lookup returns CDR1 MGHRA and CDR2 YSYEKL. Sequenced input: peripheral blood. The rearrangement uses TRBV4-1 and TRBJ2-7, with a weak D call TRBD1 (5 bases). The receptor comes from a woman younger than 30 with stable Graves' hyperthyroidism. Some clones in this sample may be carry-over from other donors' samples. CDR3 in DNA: TGCGCCAGCAGCCCACTCCAAGGTTACAGGCAAATGGCCGAGCAGTACTTC. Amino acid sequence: CASSPLQGYRQMAEQYF.